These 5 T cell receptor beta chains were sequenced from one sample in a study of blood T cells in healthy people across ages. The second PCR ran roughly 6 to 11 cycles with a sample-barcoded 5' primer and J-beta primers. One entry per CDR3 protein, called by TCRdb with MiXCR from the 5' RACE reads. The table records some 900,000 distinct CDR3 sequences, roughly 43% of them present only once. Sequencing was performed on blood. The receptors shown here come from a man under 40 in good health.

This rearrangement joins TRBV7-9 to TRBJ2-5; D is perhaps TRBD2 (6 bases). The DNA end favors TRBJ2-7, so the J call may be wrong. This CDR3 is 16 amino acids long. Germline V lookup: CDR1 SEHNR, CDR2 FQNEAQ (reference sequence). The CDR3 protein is CASSPPLGEVSYEQYF. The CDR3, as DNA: TGTGCCAGCAGCCCCCCCTTGGGGGAGGTAAGCTACGAGCAGTACTTC.

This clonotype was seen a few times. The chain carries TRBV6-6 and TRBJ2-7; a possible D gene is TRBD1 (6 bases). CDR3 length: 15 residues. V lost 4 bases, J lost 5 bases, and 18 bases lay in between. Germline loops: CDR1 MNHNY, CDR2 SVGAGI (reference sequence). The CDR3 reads CASSFLRQVGDEQYF. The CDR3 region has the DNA TGTGCCAGCAGTTTCCTACGACAGGTCGGCGACGAGCAGTACTTC.

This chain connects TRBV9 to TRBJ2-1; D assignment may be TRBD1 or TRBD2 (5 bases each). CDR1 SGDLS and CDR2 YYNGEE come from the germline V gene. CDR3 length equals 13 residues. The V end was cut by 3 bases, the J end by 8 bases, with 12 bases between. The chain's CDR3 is CASSAYRGDEQFF. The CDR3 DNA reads TGTGCCAGCAGCGCGTATCGAGGGGATGAGCAGTTCTTC.

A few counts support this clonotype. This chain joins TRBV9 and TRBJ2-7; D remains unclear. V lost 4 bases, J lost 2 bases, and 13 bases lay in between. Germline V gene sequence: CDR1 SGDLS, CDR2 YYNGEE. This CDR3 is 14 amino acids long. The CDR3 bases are TGTGCCAGCAGCAAACGGACGGAACCCTACGAGCAGTACTTC. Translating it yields CASSKRTEPYEQYF.

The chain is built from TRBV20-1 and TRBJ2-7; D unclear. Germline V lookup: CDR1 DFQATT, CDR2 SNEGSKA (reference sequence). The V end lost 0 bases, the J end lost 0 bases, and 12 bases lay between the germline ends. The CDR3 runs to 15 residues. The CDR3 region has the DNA TGCAGTGCTAGAGATACTGCCGGTGTCTCCTACGAGCAGTACTTC. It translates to CSARDTAGVSYEQYF.